This T cell receptor (beta chain) was captured in a study of cytomegalovirus exposure and HLA in healthy donors. The PCR used 60 Vbeta and 13 Jbeta primers. The data were produced by immunoSEQ multiplex PCR, yet TCRdb's version contains in-frame clones alone and is incomplete. The sample records 120,000 or so clones, roughly 72% being singletons. The CDR3 has 16 amino acids. V lost 6 bases to trimming and J lost 2 bases; unmatched junction nucleotides: 10. CDR1 MNHEY and CDR2 SMNVEV come from the germline V gene (reference sequence). This clone is a singleton in its sample. Sequenced input: PBMCs. The chain carries TRBV27 and TRBJ2-7; 10 bases line up with TRBD1. This TCR was recovered from a middle-aged man in good health and CMV-seropositive. The CDR3 nucleotides are TGTGCCAGCAGGGGGGTAGGGACAGGGGTACCCTACGAGCAGTACTTC. Encoded protein: CASRGVGTGVPYEQYF.